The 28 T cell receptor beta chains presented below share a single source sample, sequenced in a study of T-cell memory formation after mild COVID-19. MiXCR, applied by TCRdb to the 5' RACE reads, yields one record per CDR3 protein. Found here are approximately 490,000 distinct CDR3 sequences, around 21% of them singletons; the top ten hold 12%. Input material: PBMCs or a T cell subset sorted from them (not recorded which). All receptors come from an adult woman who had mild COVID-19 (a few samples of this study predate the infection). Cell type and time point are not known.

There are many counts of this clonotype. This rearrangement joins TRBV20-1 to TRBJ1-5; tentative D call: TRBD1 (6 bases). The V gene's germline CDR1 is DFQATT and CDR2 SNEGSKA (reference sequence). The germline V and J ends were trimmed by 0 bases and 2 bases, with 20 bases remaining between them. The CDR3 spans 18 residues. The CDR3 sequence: CSARDRGTVSYGNQPQHF. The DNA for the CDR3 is TGCAGTGCTAGAGATAGGGGGACTGTTAGTTATGGCAATCAGCCCCAGCATTTT.

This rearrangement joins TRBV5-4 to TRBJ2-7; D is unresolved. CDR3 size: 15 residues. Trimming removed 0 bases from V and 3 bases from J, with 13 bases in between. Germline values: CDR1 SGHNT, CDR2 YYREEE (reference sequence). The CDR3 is CASSLGGSRGYEQYF. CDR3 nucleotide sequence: TGTGCCAGCAGCTTGGGGGGAAGTCGAGGCTACGAGCAGTACTTC.

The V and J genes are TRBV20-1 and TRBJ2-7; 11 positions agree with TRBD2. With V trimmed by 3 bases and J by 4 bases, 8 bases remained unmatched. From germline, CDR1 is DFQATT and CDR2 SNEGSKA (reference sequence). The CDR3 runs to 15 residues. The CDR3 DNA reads TGCAGTGCTAGGATAGTGACTAGCGGGAAATACGAGCAGTACTTC. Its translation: CSARIVTSGKYEQYF.

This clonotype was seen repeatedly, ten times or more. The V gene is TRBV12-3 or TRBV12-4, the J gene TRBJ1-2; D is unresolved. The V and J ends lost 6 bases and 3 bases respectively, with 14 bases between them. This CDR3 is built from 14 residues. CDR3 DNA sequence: TGTGCCAGCAGATCCAACCGCCTCTACTATGGCTACACCTTC. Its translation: CASRSNRLYYGYTF.

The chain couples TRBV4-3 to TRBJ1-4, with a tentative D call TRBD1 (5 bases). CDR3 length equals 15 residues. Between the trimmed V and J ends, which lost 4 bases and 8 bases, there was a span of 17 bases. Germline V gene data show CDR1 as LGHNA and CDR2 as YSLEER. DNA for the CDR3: TGCGCCAGCAGCCTGCAGGGTGCCGGGGGGGAAAAACTGTTTTTT. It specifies CASSLQGAGGEKLFF.

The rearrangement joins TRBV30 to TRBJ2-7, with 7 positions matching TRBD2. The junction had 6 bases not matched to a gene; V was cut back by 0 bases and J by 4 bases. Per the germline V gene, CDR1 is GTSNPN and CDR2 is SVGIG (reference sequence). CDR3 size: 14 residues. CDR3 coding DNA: TGTGCCTGGAGTGTGTGGGGGGGTAGTTACGAGCAGTACTTC. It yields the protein CAWSVWGGSYEQYF.

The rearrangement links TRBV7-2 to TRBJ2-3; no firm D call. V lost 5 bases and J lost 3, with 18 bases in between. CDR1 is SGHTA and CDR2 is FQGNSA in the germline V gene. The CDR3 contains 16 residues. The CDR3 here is CASSPRVAESTDTQYF. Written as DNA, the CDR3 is TGTGCCAGCAGCCCTCGGGTAGCTGAGTCGACAGATACGCAGTATTTT.

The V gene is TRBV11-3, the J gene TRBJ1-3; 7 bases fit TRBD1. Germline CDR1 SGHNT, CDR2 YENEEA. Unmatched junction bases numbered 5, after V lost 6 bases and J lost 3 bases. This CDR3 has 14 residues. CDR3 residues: CASRFRDSGNTIYF. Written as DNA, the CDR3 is TGTGCCAGCAGATTCCGGGACAGTGGAAACACCATATATTTT.

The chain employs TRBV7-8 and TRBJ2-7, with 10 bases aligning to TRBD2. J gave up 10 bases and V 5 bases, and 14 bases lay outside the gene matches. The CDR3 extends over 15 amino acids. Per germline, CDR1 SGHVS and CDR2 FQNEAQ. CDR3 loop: CASSPSGLAYLGQYF. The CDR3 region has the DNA TGTGCCAGCAGCCCGTCGGGACTAGCGTACCTGGGACAGTACTTC. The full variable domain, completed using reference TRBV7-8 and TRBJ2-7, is GAGVSQSPRYKVAKRGQDVALRCDPISGHVSLFWYQQALGQGPEFLTYFQNEAQLDKSGLPSDRFFAERPEGSVSTLKIQRTQQEDSAVYLCASSPSGLAYLGQYFGPGTRLTVT.

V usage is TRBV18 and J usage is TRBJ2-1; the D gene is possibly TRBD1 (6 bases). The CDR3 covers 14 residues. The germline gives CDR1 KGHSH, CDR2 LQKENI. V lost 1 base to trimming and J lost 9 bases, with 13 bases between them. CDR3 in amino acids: CASSPRGQSLEQFF. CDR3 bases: TGTGCCAGCTCACCACGTGGACAGTCTCTTGAGCAGTTCTTC.

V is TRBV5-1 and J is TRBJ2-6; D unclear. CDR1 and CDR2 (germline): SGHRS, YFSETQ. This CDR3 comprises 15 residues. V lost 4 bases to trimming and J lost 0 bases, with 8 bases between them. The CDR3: CASSIDNSGANVLTF. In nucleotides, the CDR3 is TGCGCCAGCAGCATCGACAACTCTGGGGCCAACGTCCTGACTTTC.

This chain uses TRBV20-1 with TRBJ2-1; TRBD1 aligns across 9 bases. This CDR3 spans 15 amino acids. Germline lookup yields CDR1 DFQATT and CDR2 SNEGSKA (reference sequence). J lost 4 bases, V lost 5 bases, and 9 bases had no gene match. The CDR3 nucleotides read TGCAGTGCTGAGAACAAGGGACAGGGTTACAATGAGCAGTTCTTC. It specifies CSAENKGQGYNEQFF.

The CDR3: CASSFWAGGSYNEQFF. The CDR3 region has the DNA TGTGCCAGCAGCTTCTGGGCGGGAGGCTCCTACAATGAGCAGTTCTTC. J is TRBJ2-1 and V is TRBV11-3; 8 bases match TRBD2. This CDR3 region has 16 residues. CDR1 and CDR2 (germline): SGHNT, YENEEA. J lost 0 bases, V lost 3 bases, and 4 bases had no gene match.

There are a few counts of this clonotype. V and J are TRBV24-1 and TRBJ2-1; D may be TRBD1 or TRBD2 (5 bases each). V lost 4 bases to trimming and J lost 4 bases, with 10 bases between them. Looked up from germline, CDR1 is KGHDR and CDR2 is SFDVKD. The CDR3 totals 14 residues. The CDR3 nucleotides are TGTGCCACCAGTGAGGGAGACAGTTACAATGAGCAGTTCTTC. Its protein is CATSEGDSYNEQFF.

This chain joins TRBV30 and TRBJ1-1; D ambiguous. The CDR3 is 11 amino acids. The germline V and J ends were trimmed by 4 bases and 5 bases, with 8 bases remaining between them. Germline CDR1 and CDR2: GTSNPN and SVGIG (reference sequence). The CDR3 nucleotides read TGTGCCTGGAACTGGGGAACTGAAGCTTTCTTT. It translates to CAWNWGTEAFF.

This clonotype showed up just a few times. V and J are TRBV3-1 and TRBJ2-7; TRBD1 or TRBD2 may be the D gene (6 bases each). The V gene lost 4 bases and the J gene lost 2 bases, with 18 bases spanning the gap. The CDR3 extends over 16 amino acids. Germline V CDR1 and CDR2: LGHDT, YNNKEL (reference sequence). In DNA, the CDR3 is TGTGCCAGCAGCCTCCGCCTTGGGGGGCAACCCTACGAGCAGTACTTC. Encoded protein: CASSLRLGGQPYEQYF.

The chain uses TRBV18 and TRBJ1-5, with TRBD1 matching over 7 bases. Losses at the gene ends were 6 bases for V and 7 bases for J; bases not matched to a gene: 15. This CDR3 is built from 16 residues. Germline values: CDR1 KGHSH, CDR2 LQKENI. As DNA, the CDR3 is TGTGCCAGCTCTCTCGACAGGGCTGTCGGAGGGCAGCCCCAGCATTTT. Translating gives CASSLDRAVGGQPQHF.

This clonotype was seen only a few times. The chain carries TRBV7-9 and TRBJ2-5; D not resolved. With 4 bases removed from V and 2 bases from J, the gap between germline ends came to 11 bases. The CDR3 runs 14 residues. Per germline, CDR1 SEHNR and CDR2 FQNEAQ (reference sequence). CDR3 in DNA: TGTGCCAGCAGCTCAGGCAGAAATCAAGAGACCCAGTACTTC. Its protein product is CASSSGRNQETQYF.

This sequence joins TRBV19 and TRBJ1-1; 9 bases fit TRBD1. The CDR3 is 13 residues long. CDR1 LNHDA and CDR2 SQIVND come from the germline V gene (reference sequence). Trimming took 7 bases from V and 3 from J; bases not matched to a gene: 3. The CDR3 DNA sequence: TGTGCCAGTACCCGGACAGGGGACACTGAAGCTTTCTTT. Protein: CASTRTGDTEAFF.

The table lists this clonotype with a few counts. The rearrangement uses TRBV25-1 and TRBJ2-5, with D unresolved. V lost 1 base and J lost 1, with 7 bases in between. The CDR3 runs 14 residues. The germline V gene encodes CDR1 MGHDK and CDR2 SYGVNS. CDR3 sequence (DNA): TGTGCCAGCAGTGAATCCCCAAGCCAAGAGACCCAGTACTTC. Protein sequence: CASSESPSQETQYF.

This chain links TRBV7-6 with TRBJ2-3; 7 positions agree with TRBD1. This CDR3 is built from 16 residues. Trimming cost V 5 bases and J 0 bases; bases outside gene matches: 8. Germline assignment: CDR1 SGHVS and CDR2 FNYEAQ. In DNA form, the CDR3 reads TGTGCCAGCAGCCCCCAGACAGGGATAAGCACAGATACGCAGTATTTT. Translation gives CASSPQTGISTDTQYF.

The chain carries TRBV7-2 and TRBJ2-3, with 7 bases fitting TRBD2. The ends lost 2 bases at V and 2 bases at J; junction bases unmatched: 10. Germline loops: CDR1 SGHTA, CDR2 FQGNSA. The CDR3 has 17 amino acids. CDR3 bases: TGTGCCAGCAGCTTAACCGGGGGGACCCACTTCACAGATACGCAGTATTTT. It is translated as CASSLTGGTHFTDTQYF.

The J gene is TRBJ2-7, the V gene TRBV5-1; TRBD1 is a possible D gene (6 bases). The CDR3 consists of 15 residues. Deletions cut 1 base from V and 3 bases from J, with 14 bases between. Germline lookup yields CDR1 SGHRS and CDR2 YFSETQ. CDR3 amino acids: CASSLSQGLVYEQYF. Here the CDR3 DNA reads TGCGCCAGCAGCTTGAGTCAGGGGCTGGTCTACGAGCAGTACTTC.

The CDR3, as DNA: TGCGCCAGCGCCAGTTGGGCTGAGCAGTTCTTC. This gives the protein CASASWAEQFF. The chain joins TRBV5-1 to TRBJ2-1; D is uncertain. V lost 7 bases and J 9 bases, leaving 11 bases between the germline ends. Germline V gene sequence: CDR1 SGHRS, CDR2 YFSETQ. The CDR3 is made up of 11 amino acids.

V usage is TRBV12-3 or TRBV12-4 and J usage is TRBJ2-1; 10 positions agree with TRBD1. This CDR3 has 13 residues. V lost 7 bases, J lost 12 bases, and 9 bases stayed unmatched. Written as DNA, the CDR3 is TGTGCCAGCATTGAAGCGGGACAGGGGAGGCAGTTCTTC. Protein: CASIEAGQGRQFF.

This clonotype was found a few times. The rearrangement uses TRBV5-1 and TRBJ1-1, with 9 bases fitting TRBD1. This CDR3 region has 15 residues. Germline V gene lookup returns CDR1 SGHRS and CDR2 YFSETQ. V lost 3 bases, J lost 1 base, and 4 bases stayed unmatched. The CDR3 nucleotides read TGCGCCAGCAGCTGGCTGGACAGGGGGAACACTGAAGCTTTCTTT. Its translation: CASSWLDRGNTEAFF.

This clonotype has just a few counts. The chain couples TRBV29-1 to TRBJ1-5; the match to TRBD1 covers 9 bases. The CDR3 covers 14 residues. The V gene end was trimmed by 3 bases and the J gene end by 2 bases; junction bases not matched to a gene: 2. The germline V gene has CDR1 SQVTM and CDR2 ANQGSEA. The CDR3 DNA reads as TGCAGCGTTGAGGGACAGGGTGGCAATCAGCCCCAGCATTTT. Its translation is CSVEGQGGNQPQHF.

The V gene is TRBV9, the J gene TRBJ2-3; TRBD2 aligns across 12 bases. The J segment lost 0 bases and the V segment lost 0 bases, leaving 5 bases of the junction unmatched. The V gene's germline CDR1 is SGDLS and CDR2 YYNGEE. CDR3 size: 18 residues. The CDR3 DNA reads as TGTGCCAGCAGCGTAGGACTAGCGGGAGTAGGGAGCACAGATACGCAGTATTTT. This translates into CASSVGLAGVGSTDTQYF.